This T cell receptor (beta chain) was identified in a study of control samples from healthy donors and cancer patients. Repertoires were generated with immunoSEQ multiplex PCR, while TCRdb's copy carries only in-frame clones and drops some. Of 150,000 to 170,000 clones listed, roughly 94% are singletons. Between the trimmed V and J ends, which lost 4 bases and 0 bases, there was a span of 7 bases. Germline CDR1 is MNHEY and CDR2 is SVGAGI. CDR3 length equals 15 residues. The rearrangement links TRBV6-5 to TRBJ2-6; no clear D gene. The clonotype originates from a man aged 40-50 years in good health. The material sequenced was blood. This CDR3 reads CASSLAFSGANVLTF. The CDR3 DNA follows: TGTGCCAGCAGTTTGGCGTTCTCTGGGGCCAACGTCCTGACTTTC.